These 5 T cell receptor beta chains were sequenced from one sample in a study of T cells in Graves' hyperthyroidism and ophthalmopathy. Amplification yielded TCR beta CDR3 regions, with RNA transcripts as the source. Using the HTBI primer set, a first-round RT-PCR was run on the TCR CDR3. Via MiXCR, TCRdb re-called the multiplex PCR reads, giving one row per CDR3 protein. Found here are a few hundred thousand distinct CDR3 sequences, around 13% of them singletons; the top ten hold 34%. Material: blood. These TCRs come from a woman aged 40 to 50 with Graves' ophthalmopathy.

This clonotype came up many times. The rearrangement joins TRBV15 to TRBJ2-1, with D possibly TRBD2 on 6 matching bases. This CDR3 has 16 amino acids. Germline V CDR1 and CDR2: LNHNV, YYDKDF (reference sequence). Trimming removed 4 bases at V and 3 bases at J, with 16 bases between. The DNA for the CDR3 is TGTGCCACCAGCAAGAAATCGGGAGCCGGCTACAATGAGCAGTTCTTC. Its translation is CATSKKSGAGYNEQFF.

This clonotype was recorded many times. The chain links TRBV15 to TRBJ1-1; unclear D gene. In germline, CDR1 is LNHNV, CDR2 YYDKDF (reference sequence). The CDR3 totals 13 residues. The V end lost 0 bases, the J end lost 6 bases, and 8 bases lay between the germline ends. CDR3 sequence reads: CATSREGYAEAFF. In DNA, the CDR3 is TGTGCCACCAGCAGAGAAGGGTACGCTGAAGCTTTCTTT.

This clonotype was picked up a small number of times. The V call is TRBV20-1, the J call TRBJ2-5; D is unclear. CDR1 is DFQATT, CDR2 SNEGSKA, per germline (reference sequence). This CDR3 has 12 amino acids. V lost 0 bases, J lost 5 bases, and 7 bases lay in between. CDR3 sequence: CSARDLSETQYF. The CDR3 region has the DNA TGCAGTGCTAGAGACCTCTCCGAGACCCAGTACTTC.

This clonotype has at least ten counts. The chain uses TRBV11-2 and TRBJ1-1; the D gene is possibly TRBD1 (5 bases). V gave up 5 bases and J gave up 0 bases, with 7 bases separating them. Germline CDR1 is SGHAT and CDR2 is FQNNGV. The CDR3 extends over 13 amino acids. The CDR3 reads CASSGHLNTEAFF. The CDR3 coding sequence is TGTGCCAGCAGCGGACACCTGAACACTGAAGCTTTCTTT.

This clonotype came up many times. The chain joins TRBV24-1 to TRBJ1-5, with D hard to call. CDR1 is KGHDR and CDR2 is SFDVKD in the germline V gene. The CDR3 is 14 residues long. With 2 bases removed from V and 7 bases from J, the gap between germline ends came to 11 bases. CDR3: CATSDSGVGQPQHF. The CDR3 coding sequence is TGTGCCACCAGTGATTCCGGGGTAGGGCAGCCCCAGCATTTT.